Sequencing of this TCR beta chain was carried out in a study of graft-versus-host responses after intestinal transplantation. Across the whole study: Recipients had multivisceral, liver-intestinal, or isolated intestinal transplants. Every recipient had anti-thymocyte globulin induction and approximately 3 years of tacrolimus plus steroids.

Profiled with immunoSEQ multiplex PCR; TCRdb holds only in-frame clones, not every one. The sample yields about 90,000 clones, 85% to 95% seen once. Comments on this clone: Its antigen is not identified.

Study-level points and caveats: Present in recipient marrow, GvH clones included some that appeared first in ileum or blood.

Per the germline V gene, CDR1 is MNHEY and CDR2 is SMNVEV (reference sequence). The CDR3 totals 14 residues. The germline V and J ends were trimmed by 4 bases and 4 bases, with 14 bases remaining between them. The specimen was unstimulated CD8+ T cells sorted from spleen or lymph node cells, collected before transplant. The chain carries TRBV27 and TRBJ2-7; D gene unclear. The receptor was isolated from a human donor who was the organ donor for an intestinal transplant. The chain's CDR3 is CASSSGDSPYEQYF. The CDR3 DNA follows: TGTGCCAGCAGTTCGGGTGACTCTCCTTACGAGCAGTACTTC.